These 8 T cell receptor beta chains were all obtained from the same sample, sequenced in a study of blood T cell repertoires in COVID-19. Repertoires were generated with immunoSEQ multiplex PCR, while TCRdb's copy carries only in-frame clones and drops some. The data contain about 140,000 clones, 75% to 90% of them singletons. The sequencing input was peripheral blood. Receptors originate from a man aged 55 to 70 with active or convalescent COVID-19.

This clone was seen more than once but under ten times. This chain uses TRBV4-3 with TRBJ1-4; the match to TRBD1 covers 7 bases. CDR3 size: 17 residues. Trimming removed 0 bases from V and 8 bases from J; junction bases left unmatched: 12. Germline lookup yields CDR1 LGHNA and CDR2 YSLEER. In nucleotides, the CDR3 is TGCGCCAGCAGCCAAGATAGAGTTATAGGGACAGCAGAAAAACTGTTTTTT. As protein: CASSQDRVIGTAEKLFF.

The rearrangement joins TRBV27 to TRBJ1-2; TRBD1 aligns across 9 bases. CDR3 length equals 15 residues. V was clipped by 5 bases and J by 6 bases; unmatched bases: 10. Looked up from germline, CDR1 is MNHEY and CDR2 is SMNVEV (reference sequence). The DNA for the CDR3 is TGTGCCAGCAGTACACCGGGGACAGGGAGGAATGGCTACACCTTC. Protein: CASSTPGTGRNGYTF.

The genes are TRBV10-3 and TRBJ1-2; D ambiguous. The germline gives CDR1 ENHRY, CDR2 SYGVKD. Trimming took off 2 bases at V and 4 bases at J, with 8 bases between the two ends. This CDR3 is built from 13 residues. The CDR3 coding sequence is TGTGCCATCAGTGAGGTAGAGTTCTATGGCTACACCTTC. This sequence encodes CAISEVEFYGYTF.

The count of this clone is one. The chain couples TRBV24-1 to TRBJ1-1; D remains unclear. Germline V CDR1 and CDR2: KGHDR, SFDVKD. Between the trimmed V and J ends, which lost 1 base and 8 bases, there was a span of 10 bases. The CDR3 contains 13 residues. In nucleotides, the CDR3 is TGTGCCACCAGTGATTTCGGCCGAGGGGAAGCTTTCTTT. It encodes CATSDFGRGEAFF.

This chain joins TRBV5-1 and TRBJ2-2; 14 bases line up with TRBD2. With V trimmed by 0 bases and J by 4 bases, 11 bases remained unmatched. In germline, CDR1 is SGHRS, CDR2 YFSETQ. This CDR3 has 20 amino acids. The CDR3 region has the DNA TGCGCCAGCAGCTTGGCCTTGGGGACTAGCGGGAGTCTCAGCACCGGGGAGCTGTTTTTT. It codes for CASSLALGTSGSLSTGELFF.

The rearrangement uses TRBV27 and TRBJ2-1; no reliable D call. V was shortened by 8 bases and J by 4 bases, with 9 bases between the two germline ends. Germline assignment: CDR1 MNHEY and CDR2 SMNVEV (reference sequence). CDR3 length: 12 residues. This CDR3 is CASRARYNEQFF. For the CDR3, the DNA is TGTGCCAGCCGCGCCCGGTACAATGAGCAGTTCTTC.

The CDR3, as DNA: TGTGCCAGCAGCCTAGGGACAGGGAATTCACCCCTCCACTTT. It codes for CASSLGTGNSPLHF. The rearrangement uses TRBV3-1 (or the pseudogene TRBV3-2) and TRBJ1-6; 9 bases align to TRBD1. The J segment lost 7 bases and the V segment lost 4 bases, leaving 2 bases of the junction unmatched. This CDR3 spans 14 amino acids. CDR1 is LGHDT and CDR2 is YNNKEL in the germline V gene (reference sequence).

The V gene is TRBV19, the J gene TRBJ2-2; 10 nucleotides align to TRBD2. This CDR3 has 15 residues. V shed 6 bases, J shed 5 bases, and the junction held 6 bases outside the gene matches. Germline values: CDR1 LNHDA, CDR2 SQIVND (reference sequence). The CDR3 sequence: CASRLAGVETGELFF. In DNA form, the CDR3 reads TGTGCCAGTAGGCTAGCGGGAGTCGAGACCGGGGAGCTGTTTTTT.